This entry lists 3 T cell receptor beta chains sequenced from one sample in a study of chemoradiotherapy in HPV16-positive cancers. This table comes from immunoSEQ multiplex PCR, and its TCRdb copy is limited to in-frame clones, with some not included. Among about 2,700 clones, around nine tenths were seen once, and the ten largest hold 5.5%. The input for sequencing was tumor tissue, taken from a patient who underwent chemoradiotherapy. The source of these receptors is a human donor with HPV-associated anogenital cancer.

The J gene is TRBJ2-7, the V gene TRBV6-4, with TRBD1 matching over 9 bases. The length of the CDR3 is 14 residues. V gave up 2 bases and J gave up 4 bases; unmatched junction bases: 3. Germline loops: CDR1 MRHNA, CDR2 SNTAGT. CDR3 sequence reads: CASSDGDRVYEQYF. CDR3 bases: TGTGCCAGCAGTGACGGGGACAGGGTGTACGAGCAGTACTTC.

This chain uses TRBV7-2 with TRBJ2-1, with 11 bases aligning to TRBD1. With 1 base clipped from V and 8 bases from J, the junction kept 4 bases outside the gene matches. Germline values: CDR1 SGHTA, CDR2 FQGNSA. This CDR3 comprises 15 residues. CDR3: CASSLVGQGADEQFF. The CDR3 coding sequence is TGTGCCAGCAGCTTAGTAGGACAGGGGGCGGATGAGCAGTTCTTC.

The chain uses TRBV27 and TRBJ1-6; TRBD1 agrees at 7 bases. CDR1 and CDR2 (germline): MNHEY, SMNVEV (reference sequence). V shed 2 bases, J shed 6 bases, and the junction held 7 bases outside the gene matches. CDR3 size: 16 residues. CDR3 DNA: TGTGCCAGCAGTTTAGCCTCCGGGACAGTTAATTCACCCCTCCACTTT. This gives the protein CASSLASGTVNSPLHF.